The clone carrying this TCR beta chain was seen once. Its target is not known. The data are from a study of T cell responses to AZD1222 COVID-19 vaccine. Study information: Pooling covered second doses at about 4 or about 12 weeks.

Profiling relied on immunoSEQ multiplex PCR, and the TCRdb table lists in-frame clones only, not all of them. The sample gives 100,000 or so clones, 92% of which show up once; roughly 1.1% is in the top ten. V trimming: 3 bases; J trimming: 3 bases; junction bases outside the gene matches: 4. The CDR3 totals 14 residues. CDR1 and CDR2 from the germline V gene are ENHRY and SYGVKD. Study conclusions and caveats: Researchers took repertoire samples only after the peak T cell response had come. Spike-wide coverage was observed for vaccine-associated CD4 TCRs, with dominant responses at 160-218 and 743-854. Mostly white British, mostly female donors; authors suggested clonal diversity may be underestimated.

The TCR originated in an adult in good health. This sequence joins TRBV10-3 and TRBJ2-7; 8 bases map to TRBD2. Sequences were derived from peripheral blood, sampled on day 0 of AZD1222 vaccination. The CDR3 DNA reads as TGTGCCATCAGTGACGGGCTAGCGGGCTACGAGCAGTACTTC. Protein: CAISDGLAGYEQYF.